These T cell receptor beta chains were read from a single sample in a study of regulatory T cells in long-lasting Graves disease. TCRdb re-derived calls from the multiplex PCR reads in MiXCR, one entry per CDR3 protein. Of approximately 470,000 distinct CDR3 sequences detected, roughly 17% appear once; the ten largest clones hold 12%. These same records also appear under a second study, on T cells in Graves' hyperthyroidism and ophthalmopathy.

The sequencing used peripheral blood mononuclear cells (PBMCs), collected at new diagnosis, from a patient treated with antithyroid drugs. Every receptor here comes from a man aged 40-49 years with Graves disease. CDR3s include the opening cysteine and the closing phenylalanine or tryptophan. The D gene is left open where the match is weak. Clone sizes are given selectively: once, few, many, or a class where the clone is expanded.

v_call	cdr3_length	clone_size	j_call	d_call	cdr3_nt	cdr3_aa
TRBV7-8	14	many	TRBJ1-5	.	TGTGCCAGCAGCCCGGGGCTGTTAGATCAGCCCCAGCATTTT	CASSPGLLDQPQHF
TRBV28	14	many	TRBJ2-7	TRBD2	TGTGCCAGCACCCGACTAGCGGGAGTCGGGGAGCAGTACTTC	CASTRLAGVGEQYF
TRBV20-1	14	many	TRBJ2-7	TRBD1	TGCAGTGCTAGCGATCTGGACAGGGTGGACGAGCAGTACTTC	CSASDLDRVDEQYF
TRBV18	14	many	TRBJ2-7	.	TGTGCCAGCACGATGCGGACGGGGCTCTACGAGCAGTACTTC	CASTMRTGLYEQYF
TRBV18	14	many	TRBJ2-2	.	TGTGCCAGCTCCTTTCAGGCGTACACCGGGGAGCTGTTTTTT	CASSFQAYTGELFF
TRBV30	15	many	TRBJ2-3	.	TGTGCCTGGAGTACGGTGGCAGGTGGGCGAGATACGCAGTATTTT	CAWSTVAGGRDTQYF
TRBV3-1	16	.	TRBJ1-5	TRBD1	TGTGCCAGCAGCCAGACCCCCGGGACAGGCAATCAGCCCCAGCATTTT	CASSQTPGTGNQPQHF
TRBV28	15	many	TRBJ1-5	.	TGTGCCAGCAGTTCCCCCGATGAGGGTGGTCAGCCCCAGCATTTT	CASSSPDEGGQPQHF
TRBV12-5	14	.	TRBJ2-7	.	TGTGCTAGTGGTTTCCCGGGACACGAATACGAGCAGTACTTC	CASGFPGHEYEQYF
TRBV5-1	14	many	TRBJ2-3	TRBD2	TGCGCCAGCATGGCGGGAGGTGGCACAGATACGCAGTATTTT	CASMAGGGTDTQYF
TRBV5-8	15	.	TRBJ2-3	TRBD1	TGTGCCAGCAGCTTGGACAGGGGGTTAACTGATACGCAGTATTTT	CASSLDRGLTDTQYF
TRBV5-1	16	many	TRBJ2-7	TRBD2	TGCGCCAGCAGCCCCGGGACTAGCAGAGGATACTACGAGCAGTACTTC	CASSPGTSRGYYEQYF
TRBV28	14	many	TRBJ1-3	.	TGTGCCAGCAGATATACAGGGCCTGGAAACACCATATATTTT	CASRYTGPGNTIYF
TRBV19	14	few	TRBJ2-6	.	TGTGCCAGTAGTAGCTTTCCTGGGGCCAACGTCCTGACTTTC	CASSSFPGANVLTF
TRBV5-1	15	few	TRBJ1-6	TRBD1	TGCGCCAGCAGCTTGTCCCGGGACAGGGATTCACCCCTCCACTTT	CASSLSRDRDSPLHF
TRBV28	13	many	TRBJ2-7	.	TGTGCCAGCAGTATGGGGAATTTGCTCGAGCAGTACTTC	CASSMGNLLEQYF
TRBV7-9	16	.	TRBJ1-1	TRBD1	TGTGCCAGCAGCTCGCATGATGGACAGGGGGGCACTGAAGCTTTCTTT	CASSSHDGQGGTEAFF
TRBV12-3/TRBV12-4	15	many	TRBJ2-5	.	TGTGCCAGCAGTTCAAGGCGTTCTACAGGAGAGACCCAGTACTTC	CASSSRRSTGETQYF
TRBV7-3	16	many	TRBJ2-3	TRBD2	TGTGCCAGCAGCTTACAGACTAGCGGGAGTCTAGATACGCAGTATTTT	CASSLQTSGSLDTQYF
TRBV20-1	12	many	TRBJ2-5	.	TGCAGTGCTAGAGATTTTCGAGAGACCCAGTACTTC	CSARDFRETQYF